What follows is one TCR beta chain and its context. Its antigen is undetermined. Chemo-refractory metastatic non-small-cell lung cancer patients underwent focal radiation alongside CTLA-4 blockade with ipilimumab. This CDR3 is built from 12 residues. Germline values: CDR1 SGHAT, CDR2 FQNNGV. Trimming removed 5 bases at V and 11 bases at J, with 13 bases between. This sample is drawn from a study of radiotherapy plus CTLA-4 blockade in lung cancer. Overall study results and limits: Following radiotherapy plus ipilimumab, tumor-derived TCR clones expanded in the blood.

Only in-frame clones appear in the TCRdb table, and some are missing; sequencing was by immunoSEQ multiplex PCR. The table includes about 62,000 clones, 77% detected once. This TCR was recovered from a human donor with non-small cell lung cancer who had a complete response to radiotherapy plus ipilimumab. The rearrangement uses TRBV11-2 and TRBJ2-1; D is ambiguous. Source: peripheral blood, taken from a patient treated with radiotherapy plus ipilimumab. CDR3 loop: CASSPGFKQQFF. The CDR3 region has the DNA TGTGCCAGCAGCCCCGGGTTCAAACAGCAGTTCTTC.